This T cell receptor beta chain was profiled in a study of T cells in Graves' hyperthyroidism and ophthalmopathy. Findings and limits, study-wide: Model predictions of ophthalmopathy came a median approximately 6 months before onset. Stable hyperthyroidism and ophthalmopathy were separated using 13 V-J signatures.

RNA transcripts provided the source from which TCR beta CDR3 regions were amplified. TCR CDR3 underwent first-round RT-PCR with the HTBI primer set. TCRdb reanalysed the multiplex PCR reads using MiXCR and keeps one entry per CDR3 protein. The data hold 300,000 to 350,000 distinct CDR3 sequences, with roughly 15% observed a single time. This clonotype appeared many times. Its antigen is not identified. Patients between 18 and 65 years old had hyperthyroidism, newly diagnosed and lasting under 2 months. Clinical symptoms, serum thyroxine and TRAb, thyroid ultrasound and orbital computed tomography together formed the diagnostic basis. This CDR3 is built from 15 residues. Germline CDR1 SQVTM, CDR2 ANQGSEA. The V and J ends lost 0 bases and 4 bases, in that order; junction bases with no gene match: 2.

The sequenced sample was blood. The chain has TRBV29-1 and TRBJ2-1; 11 bases match TRBD2. This TCR was recovered from a man aged 25-40 years with Graves' hyperthyroidism. CDR3 in DNA: TGCAGCGTTGAAGATGGGACTAGCGGATACAATGAGCAGTTCTTC. It codes for CSVEDGTSGYNEQFF.